This T cell receptor beta chain emerged from a study of blood T cell repertoires in COVID-19. About the study: The study drew acute and convalescent COVID-19 samples from the United States, Italy and Spain.

The authors' processing: Reference gene primer amplification in the assay estimated nucleated cell counts. Libraries were prepared by immunoSEQ multiplex PCR; TCRdb keeps only in-frame clonotypes and omits some of them. V, J and clone size reflect that table, while D and trimming were determined from the DNA. The profile shows some 87,000 clones, about 83% of them singletons. From germline, CDR1 is MGHRA and CDR2 YSYEKL. The V end was cut by 5 bases, the J end by 7 bases, with 14 bases between. This CDR3 comprises 13 residues. This clonotype was obtained from a man of 80 years or more with active or convalescent COVID-19. The chain links TRBV4-1 to TRBJ2-5; TRBD1 is a possible D gene (6 bases). Sequenced: peripheral blood. The CDR3 nucleotides are TGCGCCAGCAGCTTACAGGGAAAGGTGACCCAGTACTTC. Its translation is CASSLQGKVTQYF.